This entry lists 7 T cell receptor beta chains sequenced from one sample in a study of CD8 T cells in Susac syndrome (dated by TCRdb to the late 2010s). The method was the immunoSEQ multiplex PCR assay. RNA was extracted using the RNeasy kit, and roughly 0.5 to 1 microgram was reverse transcribed with random hexamers. TCRdb handled the public reads itself, with Q25 trimming in fastp and clone calling in MiXCR, and kept productive beta chains. Every entry covers one CDR3 protein and lists the most common genes and DNA from its rows. The sample includes some 63,000 distinct CDR3 sequences, with approximately 94% observed a single time. The ten biggest clones cover about 0.6% of the sample. The sequenced sample was CD8+ T cells from PBMCs. All receptors derive from a human donor with multiple sclerosis.

The rearrangement links TRBV6-4 to TRBJ2-3, with TRBD2 matching 8 bases. The CDR3 is 13 amino acids. The germline V gene has CDR1 MRHNA and CDR2 SNTAGT. Trimming at V came to 6 bases and at J to 2 bases, leaving 1 base not matched to a gene. CDR3 in amino acids: CASSGRATDTQYF. In DNA, the CDR3 is TGTGCCAGCAGCGGGAGGGCCACAGATACGCAGTATTTT.

The chain has TRBV29-1 and TRBJ2-5; D remains ambiguous. V shed 4 bases and J shed 5 bases, with 8 bases lying between them. CDR1 is SQVTM and CDR2 is ANQGSEA in the germline V gene. This CDR3 has 11 amino acids. The CDR3, as DNA: TGCAGCGTTGGGGGTGTGGAGACCCAGTACTTC. Translation gives CSVGGVETQYF.

The chain recombines TRBV9 with TRBJ1-4; D not certain. This CDR3 region has 16 residues. V gave up 3 bases and J gave up 7 bases, with 19 bases separating them. The germline CDR1 and CDR2 sequences are SGDLS and YYNGEE. For the CDR3, the DNA is TGTGCCAGCAGCGCCCCAGCGGGGTCTGTGGGTGAAAAACTGTTTTTT. Translated: CASSAPAGSVGEKLFF.

The chain is built from TRBV6-5 and TRBJ2-7; D possibly matches TRBD1 or TRBD2 (6 bases each). Germline lookup yields CDR1 MNHEY and CDR2 SVGAGI. V gave up 5 bases and J gave up 4 bases, with 15 bases separating them. This CDR3 comprises 14 residues. The CDR3, as DNA: TGTGCCAGCAGTGTGAGGGGGGCGGGGTACGAGCAGTACTTC. Its protein is CASSVRGAGYEQYF.

The gene calls are TRBV20-1 and TRBJ1-1; 9 nucleotides line up with TRBD1. CDR3 length equals 15 residues. V was clipped by 1 base and J by 8 bases; unmatched bases: 11. Germline V CDR1 and CDR2: DFQATT, SNEGSKA (reference sequence). This CDR3 reads CSARASGTGRPEAFF. The DNA of the CDR3 is TGCAGTGCTAGAGCCTCCGGGACAGGGAGGCCGGAAGCTTTCTTT.

The V and J genes are TRBV28 and TRBJ1-2; D gene uncertain. With 11 bases removed from V and 1 base from J, the gap between germline ends came to 8 bases. The V gene's germline CDR1 is MDHEN and CDR2 SYDVKM. CDR3 length: 11 residues. CDR3: CASRDNYGYTF. CDR3 DNA: TGTGCCTCCCGCGATAACTATGGCTACACCTTC.

The gene calls are TRBV6-1 and TRBJ2-1, with D possibly being TRBD2 (6 bases). Germline loops: CDR1 MNHNS, CDR2 SASEGT. This CDR3 comprises 18 residues. V gave up 6 bases and J gave up 0 bases, with 21 bases separating them. The CDR3 is CASSLRLGAGSSYNEQFF. The CDR3 DNA reads as TGTGCCAGCAGCCTACGACTCGGCGCCGGGAGCTCCTACAATGAGCAGTTCTTC.